The clone carrying this T cell receptor beta chain was observed a single time. Germline V CDR1 and CDR2: WNHNN, SYGVQD (reference sequence). This CDR3 contains 15 residues. The ends were cut back, 4 bases at V and 4 bases at J, with 16 bases in the middle. This record belongs to a study of blood T cell repertoires in COVID-19. The wider study: Spain, Italy and the United States supplied samples that represented acute and convalescent COVID-19. T cells, B-cell-depleted T cells, or PBMCs provided the cDNA or gDNA that served as material.

Original processing notes: Using reference gene primer amplification, nucleated cell counts were estimated. Here immunoSEQ multiplex PCR was the method, and the copy in TCRdb shows in-frame clones only, minus some. V and J calls and clone size are as listed in that table; D and trimming were resolved from the DNA. The data contain 60,000 to 75,000 clones, around 80% of them singletons. Sequences were obtained from peripheral blood. J is TRBJ1-1 and V is TRBV10-1; D unresolved. This sequence originates from a woman in her seventies with acute or convalescent COVID-19. DNA of the CDR3: TGCGCCAGCAGTGCGGGTACGAGGTTTACCACTGAAGCTTTCTTT. Protein sequence: CASSAGTRFTTEAFF.